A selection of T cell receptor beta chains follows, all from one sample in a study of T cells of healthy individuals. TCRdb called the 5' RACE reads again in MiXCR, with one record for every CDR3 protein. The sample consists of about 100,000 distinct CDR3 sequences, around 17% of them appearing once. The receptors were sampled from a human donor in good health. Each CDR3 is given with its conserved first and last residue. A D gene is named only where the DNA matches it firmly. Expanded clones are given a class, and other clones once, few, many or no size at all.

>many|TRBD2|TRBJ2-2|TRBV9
CASSVGSGGDTGELFF
TGTGCCAGCAGCGTAGGGTCCGGGGGGGACACCGGGGAGCTGTTTTTT
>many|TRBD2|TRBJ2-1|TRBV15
CATSSTSGGFSYNEQFF
TGTGCCACCAGCTCAACTAGCGGGGGATTCTCCTACAATGAGCAGTTCTTC
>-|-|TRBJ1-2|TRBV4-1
CASSLRQLTSNYGYTF
TGCGCCAGCAGCCTCCGTCAGCTAACCTCTAACTATGGCTACACCTTC
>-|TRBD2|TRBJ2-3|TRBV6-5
CASSYSIGSGGASTQYF
TGTGCCAGCAGTTACTCAATCGGTAGCGGGGGGGCCAGTACGCAGTATTTT
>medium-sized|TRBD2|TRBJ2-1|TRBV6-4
CASSLAGANNEQFF
TGTGCCAGCTCCCTAGCGGGGGCAAACAATGAGCAGTTCTTC
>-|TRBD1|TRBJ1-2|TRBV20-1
CSASRPDRGYGYTF
TGCAGTGCATCACGGCCAGACAGGGGGTATGGCTACACCTTC
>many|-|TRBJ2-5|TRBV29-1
CSAPGPSTQETQYF
TGCAGCGCCCCCGGCCCGTCAACCCAAGAGACCCAGTACTTC
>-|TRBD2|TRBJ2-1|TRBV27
CASSWGLAGGNEQFF
TGTGCCAGCAGTTGGGGACTAGCGGGAGGAAATGAGCAGTTCTTC
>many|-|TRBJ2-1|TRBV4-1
CASSQILAPGNEQFF
TGCGCCAGCAGCCAAATACTAGCCCCAGGCAATGAGCAGTTCTTC
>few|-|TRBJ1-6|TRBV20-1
CSARDSGPSNSPLHF
TGCAGTGCTAGAGATTCGGGACCGAGTAATTCACCCCTCCACTTT
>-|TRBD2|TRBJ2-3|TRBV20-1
CSASTTTSGISDTQYF
TGCAGTGCTAGTACAACGACTAGCGGGATCTCCGATACGCAGTATTTT
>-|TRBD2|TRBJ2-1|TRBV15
CATSRDRAGGSYNEQFF
TGTGCCACCAGCAGAGATCGTGCGGGAGGTTCTTACAATGAGCAGTTCTTC
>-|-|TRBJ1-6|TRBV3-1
CASSQGDPGGGAPLHF
TGTGCCAGCAGCCAAGGGGATCCAGGCGGGGGGGCACCCCTCCACTTT
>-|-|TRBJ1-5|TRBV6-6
CASSYQGGSQPQHF
TGTGCCAGCAGTTATCAGGGAGGTAGTCAGCCCCAGCATTTT
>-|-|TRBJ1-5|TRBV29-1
CSVARDGGEPQHF
TGCAGCGTCGCGAGGGATGGGGGGGAGCCCCAGCATTTT
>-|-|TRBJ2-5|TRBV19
CASSLRRGFQETQYF
TGTGCCAGTAGCCTTCGGAGGGGATTCCAAGAGACCCAGTACTTC
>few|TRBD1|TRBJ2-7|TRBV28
CASRPPGTGVFEQYF
TGTGCCAGCAGACCTCCCGGGACAGGGGTTTTCGAGCAGTACTTC
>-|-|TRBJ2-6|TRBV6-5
CASSYSIVRSGANVLTF
TGTGCCAGCAGTTACTCGATCGTCCGCTCTGGGGCCAACGTCCTGACTTTC
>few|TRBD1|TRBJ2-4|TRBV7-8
CASSPHRQDRKIAKNIQYF
TGTGCCAGCAGCCCCCACCGTCAGGACAGGAAGATAGCCAAAAACATTCAGTACTTC
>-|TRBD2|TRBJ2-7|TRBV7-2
CASSYGLAGAKYSYEQYF
TGTGCCAGCAGCTACGGACTAGCGGGGGCAAAATACTCCTACGAGCAGTACTTC
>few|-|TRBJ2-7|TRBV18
CASSRGDGYEQYF
TGTGCCAGCTCACGGGGGGACGGCTACGAGCAGTACTTC
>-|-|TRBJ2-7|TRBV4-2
CASSQRLADPAEQYF
TGTGCCAGCAGCCAACGGTTGGCCGACCCCGCCGAGCAGTACTTC
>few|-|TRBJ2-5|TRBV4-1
CASSQGLQETQYF
TGCGCCAGCAGCCAAGGCCTTCAAGAGACCCAGTACTTC
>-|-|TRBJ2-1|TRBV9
CASSVALGGFQDNEQFF
TGTGCCAGCAGCGTAGCTCTTGGGGGGTTTCAGGACAATGAGCAGTTCTTC
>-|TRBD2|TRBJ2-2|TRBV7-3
CASSSLRTAGGGVGELFF
TGTGCCAGCAGCTCCCTCCGGACAGCGGGGGGGGGCGTCGGGGAGCTGTTTTTT
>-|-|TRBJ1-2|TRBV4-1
CASSQAFQGDYGYTF
TGCGCCAGCAGCCAAGCGTTCCAGGGAGACTATGGCTACACCTTC
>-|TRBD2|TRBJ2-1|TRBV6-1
CASSYPIAGGPGNEQFF
TGTGCCAGCAGTTATCCTATAGCGGGAGGGCCGGGGAATGAGCAGTTCTTC
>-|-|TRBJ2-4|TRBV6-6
CASLQGGETKNIQYF
TGTGCCAGCTTACAGGGGGGGGAAACCAAAAACATTCAGTACTTC
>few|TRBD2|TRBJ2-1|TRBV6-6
CASSYTLAGGYNEQFF
TGTGCCAGCAGTTACACACTAGCGGGAGGGTACAATGAGCAGTTCTTC
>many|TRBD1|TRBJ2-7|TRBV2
CASRSPRGRLEQYF
TGTGCCAGCCGATCCCCTAGGGGGCGTCTCGAGCAGTACTTC
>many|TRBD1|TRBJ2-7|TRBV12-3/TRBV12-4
CASSPGTGPTEQYF
TGTGCCAGCAGCCCCGGGACAGGGCCTACGGAGCAGTACTTC
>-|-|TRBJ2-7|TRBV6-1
CASSELGYEQYF
TGTGCCAGCAGTGAATTAGGCTACGAGCAGTACTTC
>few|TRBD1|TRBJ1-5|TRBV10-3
CAIRPGTGTDQPQHF
TGTGCCATCAGACCCGGGACAGGGACTGATCAGCCCCAGCATTTT
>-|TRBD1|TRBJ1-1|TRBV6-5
CASSYQQTGPAEAFF
TGTGCCAGCAGTTACCAACAGACAGGGCCGGCTGAAGCTTTCTTT
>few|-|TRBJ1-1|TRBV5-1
CASSLGIRGTEAFF
TGCGCCAGCAGCTTGGGTATACGTGGGACTGAAGCTTTCTTT
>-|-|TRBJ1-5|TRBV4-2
CASSQEVQDQPQHF
TGTGCCAGCAGCCAAGAAGTACAGGATCAGCCCCAGCATTTT
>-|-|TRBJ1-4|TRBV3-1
CASSQSQINEKLFF
TGTGCCAGCAGCCAAAGTCAGATTAATGAAAAACTGTTTTTT
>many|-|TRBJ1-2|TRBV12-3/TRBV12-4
CASSSSSQGNYGYTF
TGTGCCAGCAGTTCCTCCTCACAGGGTAACTATGGCTACACCTTC
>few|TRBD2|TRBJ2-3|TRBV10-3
CAISEGTSGINTDTQYF
TGTGCCATCAGTGAGGGGACTAGCGGGATCAACACAGATACGCAGTATTTT
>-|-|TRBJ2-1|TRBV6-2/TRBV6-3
CASSYRPGQGFNNEQFF
TGTGCCAGCAGTTACAGGCCAGGCCAGGGGTTTAACAATGAGCAGTTCTTC
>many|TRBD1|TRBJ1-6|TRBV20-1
CSASLTGQRPLHF
TGCAGTGCTAGCCTGACAGGGCAACGACCCCTCCACTTT
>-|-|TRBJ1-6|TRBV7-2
CASSPWTDNSPLHF
TGTGCCAGCAGCCCCTGGACAGATAATTCACCCCTCCACTTT
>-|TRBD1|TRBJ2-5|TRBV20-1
CSAFRQGGETQYF
TGCAGTGCCTTCAGACAGGGGGGCGAGACCCAGTACTTC
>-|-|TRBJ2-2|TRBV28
CASSYGQPSSGELFF
TGTGCCAGCAGTTACGGGCAGCCCTCGTCCGGGGAGCTGTTTTTT